This TCR beta chain was retrieved from a study of shared clonotypes between healthy human individuals. Assay: immunoSEQ multiplex PCR; the TCRdb copy retains only in-frame clones and omits some. In the table there are some 2.1 million clones, around 93% of which are singletons. V lost 5 bases, J lost 4 bases, and 7 bases stayed unmatched. The germline CDR1 and CDR2 sequences are SGHVS and FNYEAQ. The CDR3 is 15 residues long. In the case of this clone: Antigen unknown.

CD45RO-negative CD8 cells positively selected for CCR7 made up the naive population, which excluded terminally differentiated effector memory CD45RA+ cells. Broader study findings: Depth of sequencing was expected to influence donor clonotype sharing. Blood was the only sampled material, and tissue repertoires likely differ.

V and J are TRBV7-6 and TRBJ2-1, with 8 positions matching TRBD2. Sequencing was done on a sample of naive CD8+ T cells from PBMCs. The TCR originated in a man aged 18 to 35 in good health. Some clones in this sample may be carry-over from other donors' samples. CDR3 region: CASSLGTSSYNEQFF. The CDR3 DNA reads TGTGCCAGCAGCCTCGGGACTAGTAGTTACAATGAGCAGTTCTTC.